A single sample gave rise to the 8 T cell receptor beta chains below, sequenced in a study of T cells after posttransplantation cyclophosphamide. The protocol was immunoSEQ multiplex PCR, while the TCRdb copy is restricted to in-frame clones and leaves out a portion. The profile covers more than 20,000 clones, none occurring a single time. Sequencing used PBMCs. The receptors originated from a middle-aged man in good health, CMV-negative, and a related stem cell transplant donor.

There are many counts of this clone. This chain connects TRBV18 to TRBJ1-1; 7 nucleotides align to TRBD1. V lost 3 bases and J lost 6; bases outside the gene matches: 10. CDR3 length equals 15 residues. Per germline, CDR1 KGHSH and CDR2 LQKENI. The CDR3 here is CASSPLTGVTAEAFF. The CDR3 bases are TGTGCCAGCTCACCGTTAACAGGGGTTACGGCTGAAGCTTTCTTT.

This clone was counted many times. V gene TRBV21-1 combines with J gene TRBJ2-2; whether TRBD1, the table's D call, matches the DNA was not checked. TRBV21-1 is deemed a pseudogene. There are 15 residues in the CDR3. The CDR3: CASSGKTGNTGELFF. The CDR3 DNA is TGTGCCAGCAGCGGAAAGACAGGGAACACCGGGGAGCTGTTTTTT.

This clone was seen many times. The chain couples TRBV11-2 to TRBJ2-2; D may be TRBD1 (5 bases). The CDR3 consists of 14 residues. Germline V gene lookup returns CDR1 SGHAT and CDR2 FQNNGV. V dropped 5 bases and J dropped 4 bases, with 11 bases sitting between them. The CDR3 DNA reads as TGTGCCAGCAGCATACGACAGACCACCGGGGAGCTGTTTTTT. The encoded protein is CASSIRQTTGELFF.

This clone was observed at least ten times. J is TRBJ1-1 and V is TRBV28; 9 nucleotides align to TRBD1. CDR1 and CDR2 (germline): MDHEN, SYDVKM. The CDR3 spans 17 residues. The V and J ends lost 3 bases and 1 base, in that order; junction bases with no gene match: 9. The CDR3: CASSFRFRGQGNTEAFF. The CDR3 coding sequence is TGTGCCAGCAGTTTTAGATTTCGGGGACAGGGGAACACTGAAGCTTTCTTT.

This clone was observed at least ten times. This chain uses TRBV5-4 with TRBJ2-1, with 13 nucleotides matching TRBD2. The CDR3 covers 13 residues. Trimming cost V 5 bases and J 8 bases; bases outside gene matches: 1. CDR1 and CDR2 (germline): SGHNT, YYREEE (reference sequence). Here the CDR3 DNA reads TGTGCCAGCAGGACTAGCGGGAGGCATGAGCAGTTCTTC. It translates to CASRTSGRHEQFF. Supplemented by reference TRBV5-4 and TRBJ2-1, the full variable domain reads ETGVTQSPTHLIKTRGQQVTLRCSSQSGHNTVSWYQQALGQGPQFIFQYYREEENGRGNFPPRFSGLQFPNYSSELNVNALELDDSALYLCASRTSGRHEQFFGPGTRLTVL.

This clone was recorded many times. The rearrangement uses TRBV5-1 and TRBJ1-1; D gene unclear. The germline V gene has CDR1 SGHRS and CDR2 YFSETQ. Deletions cut 0 bases from V and 0 bases from J, with 12 bases between. The CDR3 extends over 16 amino acids. Written as DNA, the CDR3 is TGCGCCAGCAGCTTGGCAACGGGGTCCATGAACACTGAAGCTTTCTTT. Residues: CASSLATGSMNTEAFF.

This clone was picked up many times. The chain has TRBV6-5 and TRBJ2-7; D is possibly TRBD1 (6 bases). The CDR3 sequence is 14 residues long. Per the germline V gene, CDR1 is MNHEY and CDR2 is SVGAGI. Deletions cut 6 bases from V and 5 bases from J, with 17 bases between. CDR3 protein: CASSHRTASNEQYF. CDR3 sequence (DNA): TGTGCCAGCAGCCATAGGACAGCCTCTAACGAGCAGTACTTC.

In this sample, this clone turned up many times. The chain joins TRBV11-1 to TRBJ1-6; D is uncertain. Germline CDR1 is SGHAT and CDR2 is FQDESV (reference sequence). V was pared by 3 bases and J by 0 bases, with 6 bases between. The length of the CDR3 is 15 residues. CDR3 DNA sequence: TGTGCCAGCAGCTTGACAAGCTCCTATAATTCACCCCTCCACTTT. Translated: CASSLTSSYNSPLHF.